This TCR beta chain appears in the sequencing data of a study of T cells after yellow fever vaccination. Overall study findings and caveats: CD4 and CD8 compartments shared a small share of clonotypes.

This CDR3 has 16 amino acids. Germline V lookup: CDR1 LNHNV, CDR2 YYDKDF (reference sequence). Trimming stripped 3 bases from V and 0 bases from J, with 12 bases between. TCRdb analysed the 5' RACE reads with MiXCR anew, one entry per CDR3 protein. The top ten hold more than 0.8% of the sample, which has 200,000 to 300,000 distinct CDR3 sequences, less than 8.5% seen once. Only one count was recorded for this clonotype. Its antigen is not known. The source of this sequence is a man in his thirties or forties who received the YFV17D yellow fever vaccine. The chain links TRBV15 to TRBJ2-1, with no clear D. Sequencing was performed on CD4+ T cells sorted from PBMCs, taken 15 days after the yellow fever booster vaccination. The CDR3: CATSRSNPSSYNEQFF. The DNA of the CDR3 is TGTGCCACCAGCAGGTCTAACCCGAGCTCCTACAATGAGCAGTTCTTC.